Listed below are T cell receptor beta chains from one sample, sequenced in a study of siplizumab effects on memory and regulatory T cells. Measured with immunoSEQ multiplex PCR; TCRdb has only the in-frame clones, and not every one. The sample consists of over 95,000 clones, about 93% of them appearing once. Sequenced material: non-Treg CD4+ T cells sorted from blood. These receptors all come from a human donor in good health. CDR3s include the opening cysteine and the closing phenylalanine or tryptophan. A D gene is named only where the DNA matches it firmly.

TRBJ1-5,TRBV9,-,CASSPRTDSQSVAQHF
TRBJ1-2,TRBV4-2,-,CASSQEGYGYTF
TRBJ2-7,TRBV11-3,-,CASSFATGPPYEQYF
TRBJ1-1,TRBV4-2,-,CASSQDQGNTEAFF
TRBJ1-4,TRBV18,-,CASSPPIGANEKLFF
TRBJ2-5,TRBV7-2,TRBD2,CASSWGWRPSGPQETQYF
TRBJ2-3,TRBV18,-,CASSPGQDTQYF
TRBJ2-7,TRBV2,TRBD1,CATMQGAAYEQYF
TRBJ2-2,TRBV28,-,CASSLGQGNTGELFF
TRBJ2-1,TRBV7-2,-,CASSGTGYQQFF
TRBJ2-2,TRBV4-1,-,CASSQVAPNTGELFF
TRBJ1-2,TRBV5-6,-,CASSLPPGRSYYGYTF
TRBJ1-1,TRBV7-2,-,CASSFAGGVNTEAFF
TRBJ1-6,TRBV27,-,CASSYGRLNSPLHF
TRBJ1-1,TRBV19,-,CASSNPLGMNTEAFF
TRBJ2-3,TRBV5-6,-,CASSLRTGGTQYF
TRBJ1-4,TRBV28,-,CASSTFGGGGEKLFF
TRBJ2-2,TRBV15,TRBD1,CATSRDGTGKTGELFF
TRBJ2-7,TRBV28,-,CASSPRDGNYEQYF
TRBJ2-6,TRBV28,-,CATENRSGGANVLTF
TRBJ1-6,TRBV5-4,-,CASSFKGSNSPLHF
TRBJ2-1,TRBV11-1,TRBD1,CASGGLDRGLDNEQFF
TRBJ1-5,TRBV5-5,TRBD1,CASSATGGDQPQHF
TRBJ2-7,TRBV30,-,CAWSVQMGQGVSYEQYF
TRBJ1-3,TRBV18,-,CASSPPNTVVSGNTIYF
TRBJ2-3,TRBV7-2,-,CASSGGAGTDTQYF
TRBJ2-3,TRBV11-2,-,CASSHKPDRAFWDTQYF
TRBJ2-5,TRBV7-3,-,CASSLSPAQETQYF
TRBJ1-2,TRBV27,-,CASSLRRERMYGYTF
TRBJ2-7,TRBV5-4,TRBD2,CASSSGGLAYEQYF
TRBJ2-7,TRBV19,TRBD1,CASSSPRDRGIYEQYF
TRBJ1-5,TRBV2,TRBD1,CASTRQGATGHQPQHF
TRBJ1-5,TRBV5-1,-,CASSPGGANQPQHF
TRBJ2-7,TRBV4-1,-,CASSQEGGAPPSYEQYF
TRBJ2-2,TRBV2,-,CASSEQGNTGELFF
TRBJ2-6,TRBV13,TRBD1,CASSQTGGYSGANVLTF
TRBJ1-5,TRBV18,-,CASSPMVNTGQPQHF
TRBJ2-5,TRBV7-3,TRBD2,CASSAQPGLAGGLETQYF
TRBJ1-2,TRBV12-5,-,CASGLTDGYGYTF
TRBJ1-3,TRBV9,-,CASSGGGVGNTVYF
TRBJ2-1,TRBV10-1,-,CASSDCEQFF
TRBJ2-7,TRBV6-5,-,CASRDLASRSYEQYF